The T cell receptor (beta chain) under discussion was sequenced for a study of tumor-infiltrating lymphocytes in primary liver carcinoma. Whole-study context: The patients, men and women alike, were aged 30 to 69 years.

The CDR3 runs to 17 residues. The germline V gene encodes CDR1 LGHNA and CDR2 YSLEER. Reverse transcription of 450 to 500 ng total RNA with a constant-region primer produced TCR beta cDNA. The TCR beta library was amplified through three nested multiplex PCR rounds in a modified ARM-PCR procedure. The two initial PCR rounds, about 9 cycles each, used TRBV1-TRBV30 forward and C-beta reverse primers. TCRdb redid the calling of the multiplex PCR reads with MiXCR, one entry per CDR3 protein. The sample holds fewer than 85,000 distinct CDR3 sequences, 69% seen once. A word on this clonotype: Likely a read error: the CDR3 ends without its conserved phenylalanine or tryptophan.

Both RNA and DNA were isolated together from approximately 20-30 mg of bulk tissue that had not been sorted. This chain links TRBV4-3 with TRBJ2-6, with TRBD2 as a possible D gene (5 bases). This receptor was obtained from a man between 40 and 49 years old with primary liver carcinoma and hepatitis B virus infection. Source material: tumor-adjacent normal liver tissue. The CDR3 spells CTSGQDEFRSGANVLTV. The CDR3 DNA sequence: TGCACCAGCGGCCAAGATGAGTTCCGCTCTGGGGCCAACGTCCTGACTGTC.